This T cell receptor (beta chain) was obtained from a study of human T cells and chemical hapten exposure. Each cDNA molecule in the library carried unique molecular identifiers. TCRdb recomputed calls from the RACE reads with MiXCR, one row per CDR3 protein. The table records roughly 380,000 distinct CDR3 sequences, less than 6.5% of them present only once. The table lists this clonotype with many counts. The sample's time point: pre-sensitization, week 0. Treatment in this sample: therapeutic diphenylcyclopropenone sensitization with weekly scalp DPC. Blood was collected ahead of every patch test applied. The sequence derives from a woman aged 50 to 65 with alopecia areata. Some clones in this sample may be carry-over from other donors' samples. The source material was whole blood, sampled in connection with sensitization to the hapten diphenylcyclopropenone (DPC).

CDR3 sequence (DNA): TGTGCCAGCAGCTTGGGCGCAGGGGCTAGCGTCGGAACCTACGAGCAGTACTTC. Amino acids: CASSLGAGASVGTYEQYF. This sequence joins TRBV5-4 and TRBJ2-7, with D possibly being TRBD1 or TRBD2 (6 bases each). V lost 0 bases and J lost 2, with 21 bases in between. The CDR3 is made up of 18 amino acids. Germline loops: CDR1 SGHNT, CDR2 YYREEE (reference sequence).